Below are 7 T cell receptor beta chains sequenced from a single sample in a study of Graves' ophthalmopathy and Graves' hyperthyroidism. From RNA, the CDR3 regions of TCR beta chains were amplified and sequenced. In the first round, RT-PCR was carried out with HTBI primers, and a multiplex PCR formed the second round. MiXCR, run by TCRdb on the multiplex PCR reads, gives a single entry per CDR3 protein. The profile shows about 740,000 distinct CDR3 sequences, about 44% of them singletons. Sequencing was carried out using peripheral blood. These receptors were collected from an adult man with Graves' ophthalmopathy.

On this clonotype: This may arise from a read error, as a much more abundant clone is one base away. The genes are TRBV7-4 and TRBJ2-5, with D hard to call. The V and J ends lost 8 bases and 2 bases respectively, with 15 bases between them. The CDR3 consists of 14 residues. Per germline, CDR1 SGHVT and CDR2 SQSDAQ. This CDR3 reads CASGSIGGQETQYF. CDR3 in DNA: TGTGCCAGCGGTTCGATTGGCGGTCAAGAGACCCAGTACTTC.

This clonotype was picked up many times. V gene TRBV19 combines with J gene TRBJ1-2, with TRBD1 matching over 9 bases. The CDR3 has 14 residues. Trimming took 5 bases from V and 6 from J; bases not matched to a gene: 7. Germline V CDR1 and CDR2: LNHDA, SQIVND (reference sequence). In DNA form, the CDR3 reads TGTGCCAGTAGTCCGACGGGACAGGGTGATGGCTACACCTTC. Its translation is CASSPTGQGDGYTF.

V is TRBV7-2 and J is TRBJ2-7; weak D call: TRBD1 (6 bases). The germline CDR1 and CDR2 sequences are SGHTA and FQGNSA. The CDR3 extends over 15 amino acids. Trimming cost V 1 base and J 5 bases, with 15 bases left between them. This chain's CDR3 is CASSLGPKQGNEQYF. Written as DNA, the CDR3 is TGTGCCAGCAGCTTAGGGCCAAAACAGGGTAACGAGCAGTACTTC.

Concerning this clonotype itself: The junction differs from germline at one of its ends, possibly a read error. The V gene is TRBV7-9, the J gene TRBJ1-2, with D unclear. CDR1 and CDR2 (germline): SEHNR, FQNEAQ (reference sequence). This CDR3 is 14 amino acids long. This CDR3 is CASSQEERTYGYTF. CDR3 nucleotides: TGCGCCAGCAGCCAAGAGGAGCGAACCTATGGCTACACCTTC.

This clonotype was detected only once. The CDR3 does not end in the conserved phenylalanine or tryptophan, so this is likely a read error. CDR3 bases: TGCAGTGCTAGTTCGACAGGGGGAGAGACCCAGTACGTC. Protein sequence: CSASSTGGETQYV. V gene TRBV20-1 combines with J gene TRBJ2-5; 9 bases agree with TRBD1. Germline CDR1 and CDR2: DFQATT and SNEGSKA (reference sequence). Trimming cost V 3 bases and J 4 bases; bases outside gene matches: 3. The length of the CDR3 is 13 residues.

Details on this clonotype: The junction shows a germline mismatch at one end, possibly a read error. This chain connects TRBV24-1 to TRBJ1-5, with D perhaps matching TRBD1 (6 bases). In germline, CDR1 is KGHDR, CDR2 SFDVKD. CDR3 length: 16 amino acids. The CDR3 DNA sequence: TGTGCCAGCAGTGAAAGGGCAGGGGTATCCGGGGAGCCCCAGCATTTT. Translating it yields CASSERAGVSGEPQHF.

The chain has TRBV5-1 and TRBJ2-6, with a tentative D call TRBD1 (6 bases). The V end was cut by 4 bases, the J end by 4 bases, with 12 bases between. Germline loops: CDR1 SGHRS, CDR2 YFSETQ. This CDR3 spans 15 amino acids. The DNA for the CDR3 is TGCGCCAGCAGCCCCGCCGGGACAGGGGCCAACGTCCTGACTTTC. This sequence encodes CASSPAGTGANVLTF.